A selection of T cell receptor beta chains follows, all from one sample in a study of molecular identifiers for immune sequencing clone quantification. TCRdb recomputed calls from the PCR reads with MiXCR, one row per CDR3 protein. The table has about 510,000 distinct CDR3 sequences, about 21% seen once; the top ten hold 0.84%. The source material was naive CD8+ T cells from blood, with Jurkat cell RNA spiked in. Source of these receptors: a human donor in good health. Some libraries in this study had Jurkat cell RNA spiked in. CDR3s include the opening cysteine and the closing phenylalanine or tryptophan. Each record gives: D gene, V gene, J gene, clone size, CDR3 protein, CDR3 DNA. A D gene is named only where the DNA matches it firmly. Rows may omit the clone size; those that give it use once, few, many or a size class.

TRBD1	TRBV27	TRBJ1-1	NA	CASSLSRTGGAFF	TGTGCCAGCAGTTTATCGAGGACAGGTGGAGCTTTCTTT
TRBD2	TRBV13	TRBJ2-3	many	CASSAGLAGDTQYF	TGTGCCAGCAGCGCGGGACTAGCGGGAGATACGCAGTATTTT
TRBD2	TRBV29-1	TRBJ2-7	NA	CSVEGLAGVYEQYF	TGCAGCGTTGAAGGTCTAGCGGGAGTCTACGAGCAGTACTTC
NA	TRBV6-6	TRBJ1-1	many	CASSYLQMNTEAFF	TGTGCCAGCAGTTACTTGCAGATGAACACTGAAGCTTTCTTT
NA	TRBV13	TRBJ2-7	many	CASSPGRYEQYF	TGTGCCAGCAGCCCAGGACGTTACGAGCAGTACTTC
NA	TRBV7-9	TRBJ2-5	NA	CASSSIAGAGTQYF	TGTGCCAGCAGCTCCATAGCAGGGGCCGGGACCCAGTACTTC
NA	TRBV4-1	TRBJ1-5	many	CASSPLQGEYQPQHF	TGCGCCAGCAGCCCTTTACAGGGAGAATATCAGCCCCAGCATTTT
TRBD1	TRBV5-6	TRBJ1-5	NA	CASSLAGDRHQPQHF	TGTGCCAGCAGCTTGGCCGGGGACAGACATCAGCCCCAGCATTTT
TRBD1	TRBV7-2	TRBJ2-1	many	CASSSRTGGLYNEQFF	TGTGCCAGCAGCTCACGGACAGGGGGCTTGTACAATGAGCAGTTCTTC
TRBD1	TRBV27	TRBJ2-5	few	CASSLWGQQETQYF	TGTGCCAGCAGTTTATGGGGACAGCAAGAGACCCAGTACTTC
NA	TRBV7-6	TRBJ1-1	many	CASSLETNTEAFF	TGTGCCAGCAGCTTAGAAACGAACACTGAAGCTTTCTTT
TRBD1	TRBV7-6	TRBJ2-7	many	CASSLDDRGAYEQYF	TGTGCCAGCAGCTTAGACGACAGGGGCGCCTACGAGCAGTACTTC
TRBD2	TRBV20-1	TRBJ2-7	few	CSAREILGRAGFAQYF	TGCAGTGCTAGAGAGATATTGGGGAGGGCGGGGTTTGCGCAGTACTTC
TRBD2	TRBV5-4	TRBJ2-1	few	CASSPGLAGVRAYNEQFF	TGTGCCAGCAGCCCAGGGCTAGCGGGAGTGAGGGCGTACAATGAGCAGTTCTTC
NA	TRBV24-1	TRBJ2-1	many	CATSENNREFEQFF	TGTGCCACCAGTGAAAACAACAGGGAATTTGAGCAGTTCTTC
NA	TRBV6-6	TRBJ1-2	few	CASSYFGPTYGYTF	TGTGCCAGCAGTTATTTCGGGCCAACCTATGGCTACACCTTC
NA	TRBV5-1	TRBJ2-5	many	CASSLRSGSGETQYF	TGCGCCAGCAGCCTGAGGAGCGGCAGCGGGGAGACCCAGTACTTC
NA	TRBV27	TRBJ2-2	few	CASSLWGITGELFF	TGTGCCAGCAGTTTGTGGGGGATCACCGGGGAGCTGTTTTTT
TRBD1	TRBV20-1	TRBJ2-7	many	CSVKPLSQGSGEQYF	TGCAGTGTTAAACCCCTCTCACAGGGGTCAGGCGAGCAGTACTTC
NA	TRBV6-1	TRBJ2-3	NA	CASSEVLGDTQYF	TGTGCCAGCAGTGAAGTTCTAGGAGATACGCAGTATTTT
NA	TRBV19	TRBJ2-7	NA	CASSISGLTYEQYF	TGTGCCAGTAGTATTAGCGGATTGACCTACGAGCAGTACTTC
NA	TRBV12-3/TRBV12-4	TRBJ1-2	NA	CASSLLAAGPGYTF	TGTGCCAGCAGTTTACTGGCCGCCGGACCTGGCTACACCTTC
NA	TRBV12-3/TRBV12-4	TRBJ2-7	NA	CASRVEGGQGYEQYF	TGTGCCAGCAGAGTGGAGGGGGGACAAGGATACGAGCAGTACTTC
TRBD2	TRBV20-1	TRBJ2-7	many	CSATWTSGSYEQYF	TGCAGTGCTACCTGGACTAGCGGGAGCTACGAGCAGTACTTC
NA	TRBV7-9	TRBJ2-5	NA	CASSLKLEGRETQYF	TGTGCCAGCAGCTTAAAATTGGAGGGGCGAGAGACCCAGTACTTC
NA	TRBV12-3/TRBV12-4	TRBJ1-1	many	CASSPGRRAEAFF	TGTGCCAGCAGTCCCGGCCGGCGGGCTGAAGCTTTCTTT
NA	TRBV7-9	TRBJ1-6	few	CASSLGAASGYSPLHF	TGTGCCAGCAGCTTAGGGGCAGCCTCCGGGTATTCACCCCTCCACTTT
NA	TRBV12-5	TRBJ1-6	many	CASGLDPSPLHF	TGTGCTAGTGGTCTGGACCCTTCACCCCTCCACTTT
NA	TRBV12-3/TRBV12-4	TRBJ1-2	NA	CASSLARLGSNYGYTF	TGTGCCAGCAGTTTAGCGCGATTAGGCAGTAACTATGGCTACACCTTC
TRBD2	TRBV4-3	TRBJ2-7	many	CASSQERGGGYEQYF	TGCGCCAGCAGCCAAGAACGGGGGGGCGGGTACGAGCAGTACTTC
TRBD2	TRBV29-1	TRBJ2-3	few	CSVENLGGGVTDTQYF	TGCAGCGTTGAAAATCTGGGCGGGGGGGTTACAGATACGCAGTATTTT
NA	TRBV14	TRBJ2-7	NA	CASSQAEQSYEQYF	TGTGCCAGCAGCCAAGCCGAACAGTCCTACGAGCAGTACTTC
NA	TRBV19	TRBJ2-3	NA	CASSVEVAGVSTDTQYF	TGTGCCAGTAGTGTAGAAGTGGCAGGGGTCAGCACAGATACGCAGTATTTT
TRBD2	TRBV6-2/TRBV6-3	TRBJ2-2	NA	CASRGLAGLGANTGELFF	TGTGCCAGCAGGGGACTAGCGGGGCTGGGTGCGAACACCGGGGAGCTGTTTTTT
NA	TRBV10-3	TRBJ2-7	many	CAISESSYEQYF	TGTGCCATCAGTGAGTCTTCCTACGAGCAGTACTTC
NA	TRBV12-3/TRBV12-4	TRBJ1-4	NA	CASSPPPGWSANEKLFF	TGTGCCAGCAGCCCCCCGCCCGGGTGGTCGGCTAATGAAAAACTGTTTTTT
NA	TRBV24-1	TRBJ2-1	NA	CATSDFRDEQFF	TGTGCCACCAGTGATTTCAGGGACGAGCAGTTCTTC
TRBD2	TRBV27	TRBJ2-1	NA	CASSLAAGGLNEQFF	TGTGCCAGCAGTTTGGCCGCGGGGGGGCTAAATGAGCAGTTCTTC
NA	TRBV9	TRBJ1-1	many	CASSPGGGPEAFF	TGTGCCAGCAGTCCGGGCGGGGGGCCTGAAGCTTTCTTT
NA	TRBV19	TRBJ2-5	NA	CASSIDSETQYF	TGTGCCAGTAGTATAGACTCAGAGACCCAGTACTTC